The entry that follows covers one T cell receptor beta chain sequence. The CDR3 loop spans 14 amino acids. Germline V lookup: CDR1 SGHRS, CDR2 YFSETQ. Trimming pared 5 bases from V and 6 bases from J, leaving 14 bases between. These data are taken from a study of blood T cell repertoires in COVID-19. TCRdb's copy holds only in-frame clones and misses some; the assay was immunoSEQ multiplex PCR. The sample contains about 360,000 clones, 85% to 90% of which appear only once. The material sequenced was peripheral blood. V and J are TRBV5-1 and TRBJ2-2; D not resolved. The origin of this receptor is a human donor in a cohort sampled during active COVID-19. CDR3 coding DNA: TGCGCCAGCAGGTATGAGGCGGTCCCCGGGGAGCTGTTTTTT. It encodes CASRYEAVPGELFF.